These T cell receptor beta chains were read from a single sample in a study of CD8+CD57+ T cells in acquired aplastic anemia. One entry per CDR3 protein results from TCRdb running MiXCR on the reads. Among 90,000 to 130,000 distinct CDR3 sequences listed, around 53% were seen once. The sample comprised sorted CD4+, CD8+, or CD8+CD57+ T cells (not recorded which) from PBMCs. These receptors all stem from a human donor in good health, serving as a control. The CDR3 runs from the conserved cysteine through the conserved F or W.

j_call,v_call,cdr3_aa
TRBJ2-2,TRBV15,CATSTRQGLNAGELFF
TRBJ1-2,TRBV10-3,CASFGTGISYGYTF
TRBJ1-4,TRBV9,CASSVATEGEKLFF
TRBJ1-3,TRBV15,CATSVLEHSGNTIYF
TRBJ2-7,TRBV7-9,CASSSAYVEQYF
TRBJ2-7,TRBV7-2,CASSAETGRYEQYF
TRBJ2-3,TRBV20-1,CSARFRGGRTGSTDTQYF
TRBJ1-1,TRBV9,CASSVSGDRDTEAFF
TRBJ1-5,TRBV19,CASREDRGLDQPQHF
TRBJ2-7,TRBV12-3/TRBV12-4,CASSKGGRSYYEQYF
TRBJ1-6,TRBV30,CACNGQAVSPLHF
TRBJ1-1,TRBV4-2,CASSRLTGLAEAFF
TRBJ1-6,TRBV2,CASSELGVRAPLHF
TRBJ2-7,TRBV15,CATSRTSGDNYEQYF
TRBJ1-1,TRBV27,CASSLILGGNTEAFF
TRBJ1-5,TRBV2,CASSAGPGGPQHF
TRBJ2-2,TRBV7-2,CASSPYSVGELFF
TRBJ2-3,TRBV25-1,CASGEWGYTDTQYF
TRBJ2-6,TRBV10-3,CAISELGANVLTF
TRBJ2-7,TRBV6-5,CASSFNYEQYF
TRBJ2-7,TRBV19,CASSIATGVYEQYF
TRBJ2-7,TRBV2,CASSFTGYEQYF
TRBJ2-3,TRBV12-3/TRBV12-4,CASSLVPSGFTDTQYF
TRBJ1-5,TRBV25-1,CATSRGEGPQHF
TRBJ2-7,TRBV30,CAWSVPEGEQYF
TRBJ1-6,TRBV2,CASSGTGGWDSPLHF
TRBJ2-7,TRBV11-2,CASSFGQGGYEQYF
TRBJ2-7,TRBV29-1,CSVEGGTPYEQYF
TRBJ2-7,TRBV5-1,CASSPDRGTEQYF
TRBJ2-6,TRBV3-1,CASSPLSTSGANVLTF
TRBJ1-1,TRBV4-3,CASSHLTGTENTEAFF
TRBJ2-1,TRBV7-8,CASSLARGEQFF
TRBJ2-3,TRBV9,CASSLEDSPYTDTQYF
TRBJ1-1,TRBV20-1,CSASSPASTEAFF
TRBJ2-1,TRBV6-6,CASSFGTAYNEQFF
TRBJ2-5,TRBV3-1,CASSEDSQETQYF
TRBJ1-6,TRBV20-1,CSASYETEYSPLHF
TRBJ2-1,TRBV5-1,CASSYTGDTYNEQFF
TRBJ2-3,TRBV29-1,CSVDWTSGGVGEAPDTQYF
TRBJ2-5,TRBV2,CASSGLSMQETQYF
TRBJ1-2,TRBV19,CASSTEVTGTKLGGYTF
TRBJ1-3,TRBV11-2,CASSLEVSLPGNTIYF
TRBJ2-1,TRBV5-1,CASSGPGGSYNEQFF
TRBJ1-2,TRBV7-2,CASSLATPYGYTF
TRBJ1-5,TRBV24-1,CATSVRDNQPQHF
TRBJ1-2,TRBV10-3,CAIRDPAGGYTF
TRBJ2-7,TRBV19,CASNEGTGIEQYF
TRBJ2-3,TRBV11-2,CASSLGFGGALGDTQYF
TRBJ1-2,TRBV9,CASSHPGTGANYGYTF
TRBJ1-1,TRBV27,CASRSGDRGPYTEAFF
TRBJ1-1,TRBV19,CASSIDDGKAFF
TRBJ1-1,TRBV5-6,CASSLGQGNAFF
TRBJ1-6,TRBV12-3/TRBV12-4,CASSLYRGETLHF
TRBJ1-2,TRBV29-1,CSVEPLDKIYGYTF